This paragraph reports one T cell receptor beta chain. Its antigen is not known. The V end lost 5 bases, the J end lost 4 bases, and 11 bases lay between the germline ends. The germline CDR1 and CDR2 sequences are SGHAT and FQDESV (reference sequence). The CDR3 has 13 residues. 5'RACE template switching produced TCR cDNA carrying a universal primer site and UMIs. TCRdb re-called the 5' RACE reads through MiXCR, storing one row per CDR3 protein. The table lists about 630,000 distinct CDR3 sequences, 9% to 15% of them singletons. The record originates from a study of T cells after yellow fever vaccination. General observations from the study: The secondary response showed a weaker magnitude and a faster peak, day 5 versus 15.

Sequencing was performed on PBMCs, taken on the day of the yellow fever booster vaccination. This chain connects TRBV11-1 to TRBJ2-5; D is possibly TRBD2 (5 bases). The clonotype comes from a man aged 30-40 years who received the YFV17D yellow fever vaccine. The DNA for the CDR3 is TGTGCCAGCAGCCTTACCGAGGGAGAGACCCAGTACTTC. It encodes CASSLTEGETQYF.